Listed here is a single T cell receptor (beta chain). Its antigen is as yet unknown. This specimen comes from a study of T cell responses to AZD1222 COVID-19 vaccine. CDR1 ENHRY and CDR2 SYGVKD come from the germline V gene. CDR3 size: 14 residues. V lost 4 bases and J 2 bases, leaving 11 bases between the germline ends. Samples with a second dose at about 4 or about 12 weeks were pooled together. Sequencing used immunoSEQ multiplex PCR; TCRdb keeps in-frame clones, though not all of them. The sample lists 120,000 to 150,000 clones, just over 85% occurring once. Findings of the study overall: Only after the peak T cell response were repertoires sampled. Spike regions recognized by vaccine-associated CD4 TCRs spanned the protein, led by 160-218 and 743-854. Most donors were white British and more were female, and clonal diversity was possibly underestimated.

The receptor comes from an adult who received the AZD1222 COVID-19 vaccine. This specimen was peripheral blood, taken 28 days after the second AZD1222 dose. J is TRBJ1-1 and V is TRBV10-3; tentatively, D is TRBD1 (5 bases). In DNA form, the CDR3 reads TGTGCCATCAGTGGGCGGGGGGATAACACTGAAGCTTTCTTT. Translated: CAISGRGDNTEAFF.